The clone carrying this T cell receptor (beta chain) was picked up one time. Its antigen is undetermined. The data derive from a study of cytomegalovirus exposure and HLA in healthy donors. This table comes from immunoSEQ multiplex PCR, and its TCRdb copy is limited to in-frame clones, with some not included. The sample consists of fewer than 300,000 clones, roughly 90% of them appearing once. The donors were members of the validation cohort comprising some 130 subjects, separate from the roughly 640-subject first cohort. This CDR3 comprises 16 residues. The germline V gene encodes CDR1 KGHSH and CDR2 LQKENI. Trimming removed 5 bases from V and 4 bases from J; junction bases left unmatched: 9. Overall study results and limits: Through in vitro validation, a few CMV-associated chains were shown to be specific for CMV antigens. High specificity and sensitivity for cytomegalovirus status were reported for the classifier. Associated with cytomegalovirus, according to the listing, were around 170 TCR beta chains.

This chain uses TRBV18 with TRBJ1-5; TRBD1 matches 9 bases. The clonotype comes from a woman aged 18-29 years in good health and CMV-seronegative. The specimen sequenced was PBMCs. CDR3 sequence reads: CASSSRSGQGNQPQHF. DNA for the CDR3: TGTGCCAGCTCATCGAGGTCGGGACAGGGAAATCAGCCCCAGCATTTT.